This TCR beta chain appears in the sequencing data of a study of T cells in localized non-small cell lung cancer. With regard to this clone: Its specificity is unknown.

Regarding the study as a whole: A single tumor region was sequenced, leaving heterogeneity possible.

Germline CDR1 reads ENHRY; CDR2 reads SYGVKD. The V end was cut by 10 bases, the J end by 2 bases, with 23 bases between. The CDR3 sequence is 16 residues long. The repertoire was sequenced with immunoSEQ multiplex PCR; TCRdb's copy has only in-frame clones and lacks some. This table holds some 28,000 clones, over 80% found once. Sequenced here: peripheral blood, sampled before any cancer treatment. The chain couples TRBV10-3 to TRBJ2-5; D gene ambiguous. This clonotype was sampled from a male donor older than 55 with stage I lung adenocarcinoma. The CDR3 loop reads CATARTANQYQETQYF. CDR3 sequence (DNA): TGTGCCACCGCCCGGACCGCTAATCAGTATCAAGAGACCCAGTACTTC.